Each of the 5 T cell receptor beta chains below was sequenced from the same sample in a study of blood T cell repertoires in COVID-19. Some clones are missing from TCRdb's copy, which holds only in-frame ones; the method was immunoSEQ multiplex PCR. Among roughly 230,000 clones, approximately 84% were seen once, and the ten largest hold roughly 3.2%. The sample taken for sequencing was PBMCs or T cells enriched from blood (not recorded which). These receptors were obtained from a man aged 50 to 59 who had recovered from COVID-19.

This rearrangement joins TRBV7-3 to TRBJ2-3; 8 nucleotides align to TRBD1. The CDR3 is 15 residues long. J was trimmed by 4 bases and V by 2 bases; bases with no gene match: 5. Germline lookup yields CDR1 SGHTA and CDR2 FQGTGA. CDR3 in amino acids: CASSLGQGAADTQYF. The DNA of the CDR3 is TGTGCCAGCAGCTTAGGCCAGGGGGCCGCAGATACGCAGTATTTT.

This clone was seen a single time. Here the CDR3 reads CASSRTGGRMNTEAFF. The CDR3 region has the DNA TGTGCCAGCTCACGGACAGGGGGTCGTATGAACACTGAAGCTTTCTTT. J is TRBJ1-1 and V is TRBV18; 10 nucleotides agree with TRBD1. CDR1 is KGHSH and CDR2 is LQKENI in the germline V gene. The ends lost 4 bases at V and 0 bases at J; junction bases unmatched: 5. The CDR3 is 16 residues long.

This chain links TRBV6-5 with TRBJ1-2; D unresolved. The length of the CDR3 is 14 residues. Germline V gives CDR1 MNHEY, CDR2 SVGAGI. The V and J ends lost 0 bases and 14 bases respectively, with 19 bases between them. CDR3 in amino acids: CASSYSNRRIDGTF. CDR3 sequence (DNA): TGTGCCAGCAGTTACTCGAACCGGAGAATAGATGGAACCTTC.

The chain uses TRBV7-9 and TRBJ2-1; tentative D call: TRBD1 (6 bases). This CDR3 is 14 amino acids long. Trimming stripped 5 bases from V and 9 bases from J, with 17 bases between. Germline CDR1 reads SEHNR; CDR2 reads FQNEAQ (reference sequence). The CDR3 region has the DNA TGTGCCAGCAGCCCCCGGACAGTCTCTCCTGAGCAGTTCTTC. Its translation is CASSPRTVSPEQFF.

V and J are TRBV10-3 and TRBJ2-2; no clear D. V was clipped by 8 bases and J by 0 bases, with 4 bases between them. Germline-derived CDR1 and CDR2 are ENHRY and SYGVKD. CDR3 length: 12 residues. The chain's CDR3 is CAISANTGELFF. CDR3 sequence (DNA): TGTGCCATCTCCGCGAACACCGGGGAGCTGTTTTTT.